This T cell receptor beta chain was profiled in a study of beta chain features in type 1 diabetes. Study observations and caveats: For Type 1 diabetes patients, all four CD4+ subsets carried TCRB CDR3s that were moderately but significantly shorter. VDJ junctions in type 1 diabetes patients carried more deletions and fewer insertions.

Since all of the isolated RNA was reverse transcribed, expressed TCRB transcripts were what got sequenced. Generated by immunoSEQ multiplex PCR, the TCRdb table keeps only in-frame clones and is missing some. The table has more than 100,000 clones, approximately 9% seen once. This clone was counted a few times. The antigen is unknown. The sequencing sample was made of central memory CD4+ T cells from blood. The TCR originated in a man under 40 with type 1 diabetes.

CDR3 in amino acids: CASSSPREDNEQFF. As DNA, the CDR3 is TGTGCCAGCAGCTCACCACGGGAAGACAATGAGCAGTTCTTC. The chain combines TRBV7-6 with TRBJ2-1, with D tentatively TRBD2 (5 bases). Per germline, CDR1 SGHVS and CDR2 FNYEAQ. V was trimmed by 4 bases and J by 5 bases, leaving 12 bases between them. The CDR3 is 14 amino acids.